A single sample is the source of the 30 T cell receptor beta chains below, sequenced in a study of blood T cell repertoires in COVID-19. The method was immunoSEQ multiplex PCR; TCRdb's version includes in-frame clones alone and lacks a portion of them. Of approximately 100,000 clones detected, roughly 89% appear once; the ten largest clones hold roughly 4.2%. The specimen was peripheral blood. These receptors were taken from a human donor with COVID-19, enrolled during active disease. The donor label of this sample is uncertain.

The chain employs TRBV5-5 and TRBJ1-1; weak D call: TRBD1 (6 bases). Trimming took off 0 bases at V and 10 bases at J, with 13 bases between the two ends. This CDR3 is 13 amino acids long. Germline CDR1 SGHKS, CDR2 YYEKEE (reference sequence). The chain's CDR3 is CASSLAGAGAAFF. In DNA form, the CDR3 reads TGTGCCAGCAGCTTGGCCGGGGCAGGGGCAGCTTTCTTT. Full variable domain (rest looked up from reference TRBV5-5 and TRBJ1-1): DAGVTQSPTHLIKTRGQQVTLRCSPISGHKSVSWYQQVLGQGPQFIFQYYEKEERGRGNFPDRFSARQFPNYSSELNVNALLLGDSALYLCASSLAGAGAAFFGQGTRLTVV.

The V and J genes are TRBV5-1 and TRBJ2-2; 7 bases align to TRBD1. The germline V gene encodes CDR1 SGHRS and CDR2 YFSETQ. The CDR3 length is 13 residues. Trimming removed 3 bases from V and 5 bases from J; junction bases left unmatched: 1. The CDR3 reads CASSWGQTGELFF. The CDR3 DNA follows: TGCGCCAGCAGCTGGGGACAGACCGGGGAGCTGTTTTTT.

The chain uses TRBV5-4 and TRBJ1-1, with 11 bases identical to TRBD1. Germline assignment: CDR1 SGHNT and CDR2 YYREEE (reference sequence). J gave up 7 bases and V 4 bases, and 12 bases lay outside the gene matches. This CDR3 has 16 amino acids. CDR3 residues: CASSTGTGGFGGEAFF. As DNA, the CDR3 is TGTGCCAGCAGCACCGGGACAGGGGGATTTGGCGGTGAAGCTTTCTTT.

The chain uses TRBV5-1 and TRBJ2-1, with TRBD1 matching over 9 bases. J was trimmed by 7 bases and V by 3 bases; bases with no gene match: 5. This CDR3 contains 14 residues. Germline CDR1 reads SGHRS; CDR2 reads YFSETQ. DNA of the CDR3: TGCGCCAGCAGCTCACAGGGGGCAGTGAATGAGCAGTTCTTC. It specifies CASSSQGAVNEQFF.

This chain connects TRBV3-1 (or the pseudogene TRBV3-2) to TRBJ1-1; 9 bases are shared with TRBD1. CDR3 length: 16 amino acids. Germline V lookup: CDR1 LGHDT, CDR2 YNNKEL (reference sequence). The junction had 7 bases not matched to a gene; V was cut back by 1 base and J by 4 bases. The CDR3 is CASSQVRTGAFTEAFF. The CDR3 nucleotides read TGTGCCAGCAGCCAAGTCCGGACAGGGGCATTCACTGAAGCTTTCTTT.

The gene calls are TRBV5-4 and TRBJ1-6; D may be TRBD1 (6 bases). Trimming stripped 2 bases from V and 8 bases from J, with 14 bases between. Germline V gene sequence: CDR1 SGHNT, CDR2 YYREEE (reference sequence). The CDR3 covers 15 residues. The CDR3: CASSLGGGPDSPLHF. Here the CDR3 DNA reads TGTGCCAGCAGCTTAGGGGGGGGGCCTGATTCACCCCTCCACTTT.

V usage is TRBV5-1 and J usage is TRBJ1-5, with 9 nucleotides matching TRBD1. CDR1 and CDR2 from the germline V gene are SGHRS and YFSETQ. V lost 5 bases and J lost 5; bases outside the gene matches: 8. The CDR3 has 15 amino acids. CDR3 region: CASRQTGGSDQPQHF. The CDR3 nucleotides are TGCGCCAGCAGACAAACAGGGGGCTCCGATCAGCCCCAGCATTTT. The full variable domain, in which reference TRBV5-1 and TRBJ1-5 provide the parts outside the CDR3, is KAGVTQTPRYLIKTRGQQVTLSCSPISGHRSVSWYQQTPGQGLQFLFEYFSETQRNKGNFPGRFSGRQFSNSRSEMNVSTLELGDSALYLCASRQTGGSDQPQHFGDGTRLSIL.

The CDR3 protein is CASSLPIRETQYF. The CDR3 region has the DNA TGTGCCAGCAGCTTACCGATTCGGGAGACCCAGTACTTC. The chain joins TRBV7-9 to TRBJ2-5; D is undetermined. Germline CDR1 SEHNR, CDR2 FQNEAQ (reference sequence). Trimming took 2 bases from V and 5 from J, leaving 9 bases between them. This CDR3 is built from 13 residues.

This chain uses TRBV5-1 with TRBJ2-7; 7 bases line up with TRBD1. From germline, CDR1 is SGHRS and CDR2 YFSETQ. The CDR3 is made up of 14 amino acids. The V and J ends lost 4 bases and 4 bases, in that order; junction bases with no gene match: 8. Written as DNA, the CDR3 is TGCGCCAGCAGCCTCGCCGGGACAGCGTACGAGCAGTACTTC. The encoded protein is CASSLAGTAYEQYF.

The sample holds one count of this clone. The genes are TRBV10-3 and TRBJ1-5, with 9 bases lining up with TRBD1. This CDR3 has 15 residues. V lost 4 bases to trimming and J lost 7 bases; unmatched junction nucleotides: 8. Germline assignment: CDR1 ENHRY and CDR2 SYGVKD. The CDR3 region has the DNA TGTGCCATCAGTGTGGGACAGGGACGGGGACAGCCCCAGCATTTT. Its translation: CAISVGQGRGQPQHF.

This clone showed up just a few times. V usage is TRBV3-1 (or the pseudogene TRBV3-2) and J usage is TRBJ2-7; TRBD2 matches 13 bases. The CDR3 sequence is 15 residues long. The junction had 5 bases not matched to a gene; V was cut back by 0 bases and J by 9 bases. The germline gives CDR1 LGHDT, CDR2 YNNKEL (reference sequence). CDR3 in amino acids: CASSQDGTSGTVQYF. For the CDR3, the DNA is TGTGCCAGCAGCCAAGACGGGACTAGCGGGACGGTGCAGTACTTC.

V usage is TRBV5-6 and J usage is TRBJ1-5, with D possibly being TRBD1 (5 bases). V lost 10 bases and J 7 bases, leaving 24 bases between the germline ends. The CDR3 is 15 amino acids. Germline CDR1 is SGHDT and CDR2 is YYEEEE. This CDR3 reads CAALNRPASGQPQHF. CDR3 bases: TGTGCCGCCCTAAATAGGCCTGCGTCAGGGCAGCCCCAGCATTTT.

The chain uses TRBV28 and TRBJ2-4; 8 bases align to TRBD2. The CDR3 runs 16 residues. V trimming: 5 bases; J trimming: 0 bases; junction bases outside the gene matches: 6. Germline V CDR1 and CDR2: MDHEN, SYDVKM. CDR3 bases: TGTGCCAGCAGTCACGGGGGGGGAAAAGCCAAAAACATTCAGTACTTC. Protein product: CASSHGGGKAKNIQYF.

The chain has TRBV2 and TRBJ2-1; 15 bases match TRBD2. J was trimmed by 8 bases and V by 5 bases; bases with no gene match: 7. CDR1 and CDR2 from the germline V gene are SNHLY and FYNNEI. The CDR3 has 16 residues. CDR3 in amino acids: CASSPGLAGGADEQFF. CDR3 bases: TGTGCCAGCAGTCCCGGACTAGCGGGAGGGGCGGATGAGCAGTTCTTC. Supplemented by reference TRBV2 and TRBJ2-1, the full variable domain reads EPEVTQTPSHQVTQMGQEVILRCVPISNHLYFYWYRQILGQKVEFLVSFYNNEISEKSEIFDDQFSVERPDGSNFTLKIRSTKLEDSAMYFCASSPGLAGGADEQFFGPGTRLTVL.

This clone was seen only once. The chain is built from TRBV6-4 and TRBJ2-3; D perhaps matches TRBD2 (5 bases). The CDR3 has 15 residues. CDR1 is MRHNA and CDR2 is SNTAGT in the germline V gene. V gave up 4 bases and J gave up 2 bases, with 13 bases separating them. Written as DNA, the CDR3 is TGTGCCAGCAGTGCAGAAGGCGGGTTCACAGATACGCAGTATTTT. Translating gives CASSAEGGFTDTQYF.

The genes are TRBV5-8 and TRBJ1-6, with D tentatively TRBD1 (6 bases). This CDR3 contains 16 residues. From germline, CDR1 is SGHTS and CDR2 YDEGEE. V dropped 4 bases and J dropped 5 bases, with 16 bases sitting between them. CDR3 DNA sequence: TGTGCCAGCAGCCCCGGGTGGGGGCAGCATAATTCACCCCTCCACTTT. Residues: CASSPGWGQHNSPLHF.

V and J are TRBV5-4 and TRBJ2-3, with TRBD1 matching 10 bases. V trimming: 3 bases; J trimming: 1 base; junction bases outside the gene matches: 8. The germline V gene has CDR1 SGHNT and CDR2 YYREEE (reference sequence). The CDR3 contains 17 residues. The CDR3, as DNA: TGTGCCAGCAGCTCAGGGGGGGACAGGGGTGGCACAGATACGCAGTATTTT. Its translation: CASSSGGDRGGTDTQYF.

The chain uses TRBV7-2 and TRBJ2-7; a possible D gene is TRBD1 (5 bases). The CDR3 is made up of 14 amino acids. Trimming pared 0 bases from V and 1 base from J, leaving 7 bases between. From germline, CDR1 is SGHTA and CDR2 FQGNSA. CDR3 in amino acids: CASSLARESYEQYF. Here the CDR3 DNA reads TGTGCCAGCAGCTTAGCCAGGGAATCCTACGAGCAGTACTTC.

This rearrangement joins TRBV5-1 to TRBJ1-1; D unresolved. The CDR3 runs to 14 residues. Deletions cut 0 bases from V and 1 base from J, with 7 bases between. Germline V gene lookup returns CDR1 SGHRS and CDR2 YFSETQ. The CDR3 loop reads CASSLELANTEAFF. CDR3 bases: TGCGCCAGCAGCTTGGAGTTGGCGAACACTGAAGCTTTCTTT. Full variable domain (missing parts from reference TRBV5-1 and TRBJ1-1): KAGVTQTPRYLIKTRGQQVTLSCSPISGHRSVSWYQQTPGQGLQFLFEYFSETQRNKGNFPGRFSGRQFSNSRSEMNVSTLELGDSALYLCASSLELANTEAFFGQGTRLTVV.

This chain links TRBV11-2 with TRBJ2-3; D possibly corresponds to TRBD2 (5 bases). Deletions cut 5 bases from V and 4 bases from J, with 19 bases between. In germline, CDR1 is SGHAT, CDR2 FQNNGV. The CDR3 extends over 16 amino acids. The CDR3 spells CASSDLLGIAADTQYF. The DNA for the CDR3 is TGTGCCAGCAGCGACTTACTAGGGATTGCGGCAGATACGCAGTATTTT.

The count of this clone is one. V is TRBV30 and J is TRBJ1-2, with TRBD1 identical over 8 bases. Trimming at V came to 3 bases and at J to 5 bases, leaving 8 bases not matched to a gene. This CDR3 region has 14 residues. CDR1 is GTSNPN, CDR2 SVGIG, per germline (reference sequence). CDR3 region: CAWSRRQGKYGYTF. For the CDR3, the DNA is TGTGCCTGGAGCCGACGACAGGGGAAGTATGGCTACACCTTC.

The rearrangement links TRBV7-9 to TRBJ1-2, with a tentative D call TRBD1 (6 bases). The germline V gene has CDR1 SEHNR and CDR2 FQNEAQ (reference sequence). This CDR3 contains 13 residues. Trimming took off 5 bases at V and 4 bases at J, with 11 bases between the two ends. The CDR3 spells CASSPQGLYGYTF. The CDR3 DNA reads as TGTGCCAGCAGCCCACAGGGTCTCTATGGCTACACCTTC.

The V call is TRBV29-1, the J call TRBJ1-1, with 7 nucleotides matching TRBD1. From germline, CDR1 is SQVTM and CDR2 ANQGSEA. This CDR3 comprises 13 residues. Trimming took 6 bases from V and 1 from J; bases not matched to a gene: 5. This CDR3 is CSVFQGGNTEAFF. DNA for the CDR3: TGCAGCGTCTTCCAGGGGGGGAACACTGAAGCTTTCTTT.

CDR3 coding DNA: TGTGCCAGCAGCCAAGCAAGGGGTTCTTATGGCTACACCTTC. Amino acid sequence: CASSQARGSYGYTF. J is TRBJ1-2 and V is TRBV14; a possible D gene is TRBD1 (5 bases). Trimming removed 1 base at V and 5 bases at J, with 11 bases between. Germline CDR1 reads SGHDN; CDR2 reads FVKESK. The CDR3 has 14 amino acids.

V and J are TRBV20-1 and TRBJ2-1; D is uncertain. Germline V gives CDR1 DFQATT, CDR2 SNEGSKA (reference sequence). The CDR3 spans 11 residues. The V end was cut by 5 bases, the J end by 8 bases, with 10 bases between. The CDR3: CSARGGDEQFF. In DNA form, the CDR3 reads TGCAGTGCTCGAGGTGGAGATGAGCAGTTCTTC.

The gene calls are TRBV29-1 and TRBJ2-7, with 9 bases matching TRBD1. Trimming took 7 bases from V and 2 from J; bases not matched to a gene: 3. Per the germline V gene, CDR1 is SQVTM and CDR2 is ANQGSEA. The CDR3 length is 12 residues. The CDR3 sequence: CSAGQGTYEQYF. The CDR3 nucleotides read TGCAGCGCTGGACAGGGGACCTACGAGCAGTACTTC.

The rearrangement links TRBV19 to TRBJ1-2; D remains ambiguous. There are 14 residues in the CDR3. From germline, CDR1 is LNHDA and CDR2 SQIVND (reference sequence). Trimming stripped 0 bases from V and 4 bases from J, with 9 bases between. The CDR3 loop is CASSIEPEIYGYTF. The CDR3 coding sequence is TGTGCCAGTAGTATAGAACCAGAAATCTATGGCTACACCTTC.

The chain combines TRBV3-1 (or the pseudogene TRBV3-2) with TRBJ1-1; a possible D gene is TRBD1 (6 bases). The ends were cut back, 3 bases at V and 11 bases at J, with 19 bases in the middle. Per germline, CDR1 LGHDT and CDR2 YNNKEL (reference sequence). CDR3 length: 14 residues. The CDR3: CASSQTQGFDRAFF. CDR3 DNA: TGTGCCAGCAGCCAGACACAGGGTTTTGATCGGGCTTTCTTT.

The chain has TRBV9 and TRBJ1-2; no clear D gene. There are 15 residues in the CDR3. Germline values: CDR1 SGDLS, CDR2 YYNGEE. The V gene lost 4 bases and the J gene lost 0 bases, with 13 bases spanning the gap. The CDR3 reads CASSPSGATNYGYTF. The CDR3 DNA reads as TGTGCCAGCAGCCCGAGTGGAGCTACTAACTATGGCTACACCTTC.

V usage is TRBV19 and J usage is TRBJ1-4; possible D gene TRBD1, 6 bases. The CDR3 is made up of 15 amino acids. V was clipped by 10 bases and J by 3 bases, with 18 bases between them. Germline V CDR1 and CDR2: LNHDA, SQIVND (reference sequence). The CDR3, as DNA: TGTGCCACCGCAGCTACAGGGAATTCTAATGAAAAACTGTTTTTT. The encoded protein is CATAATGNSNEKLFF.